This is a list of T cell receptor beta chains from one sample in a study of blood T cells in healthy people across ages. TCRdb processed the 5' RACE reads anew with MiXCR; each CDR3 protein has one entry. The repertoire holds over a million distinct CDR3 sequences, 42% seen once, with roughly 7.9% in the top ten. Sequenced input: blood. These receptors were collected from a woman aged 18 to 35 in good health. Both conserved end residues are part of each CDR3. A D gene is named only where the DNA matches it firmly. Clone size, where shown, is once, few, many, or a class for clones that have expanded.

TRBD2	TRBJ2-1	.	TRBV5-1	CASSPRRTSLDEQFF	TGCGCCAGCAGCCCGCGCAGGACTAGTCTGGATGAGCAGTTCTTC
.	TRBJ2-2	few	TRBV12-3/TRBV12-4	CASRQQGPGELFF	TGTGCCAGCAGGCAGCAGGGACCCGGGGAGCTGTTTTTT
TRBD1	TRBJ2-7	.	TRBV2	CASRENRDRYEQYF	TGTGCCAGCAGGGAGAACCGGGACAGATACGAGCAGTACTTC
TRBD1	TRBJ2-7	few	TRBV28	CASSNADRDEQYF	TGTGCCAGCAGTAACGCGGACAGGGACGAGCAGTACTTC
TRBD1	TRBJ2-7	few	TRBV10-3	CAISGDRESEQYF	TGTGCCATCAGTGGAGACAGGGAGAGTGAGCAGTACTTC
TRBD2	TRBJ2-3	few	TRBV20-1	CSASTSGGTQYF	TGCAGTGCCAGTACGAGCGGGGGTACGCAGTATTTT
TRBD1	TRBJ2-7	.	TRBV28	CVSSHTGTGGYEQYF	TGTGTCAGCAGTCACACCGGGACAGGGGGCTACGAGCAGTACTTC
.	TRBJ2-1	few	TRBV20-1	CSARLPAVYNEQFF	TGCAGTGCTAGACTCCCAGCTGTCTACAATGAGCAGTTCTTC
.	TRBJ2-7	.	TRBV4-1	CASSQDEGLITYEQYF	TGCGCCAGCAGCCAAGATGAGGGACTGATAACCTACGAGCAGTACTTC
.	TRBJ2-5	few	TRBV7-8	CASSSLPGLKQETQYF	TGTGCCAGCAGTTCACTCCCGGGACTGAAGCAAGAGACCCAGTACTTC
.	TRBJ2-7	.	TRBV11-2	CASSFRLPYEQYF	TGTGCCAGCAGCTTCCGACTTCCCTACGAGCAGTACTTC
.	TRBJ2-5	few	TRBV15	CATSRGQGPLGETQYF	TGTGCCACCAGCAGGGGTCAGGGGCCCCTCGGAGAGACCCAGTACTTC
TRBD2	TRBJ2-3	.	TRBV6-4	CASSAQTSGSADTQYF	TGTGCCAGCAGTGCCCAGACTAGCGGGAGCGCAGATACGCAGTATTTT
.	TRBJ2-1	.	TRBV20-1	CSARAPGGIENEQFF	TGCAGTGCTAGGGCCCCAGGTGGGATTGAAAATGAGCAGTTCTTC
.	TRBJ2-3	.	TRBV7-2	CPSSTRRADTDTQYF	TGTCCCAGCAGCACACGACGAGCGGACACAGATACGCAGTATTTT
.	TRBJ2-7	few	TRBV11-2	CASSLVYGKGYEQYF	TGTGCCAGCAGCTTAGTCTACGGCAAGGGTTACGAGCAGTACTTC
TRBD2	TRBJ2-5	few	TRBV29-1	CSVGLRLADYNEQYF	TGCAGCGTTGGGTTGCGGCTAGCGGACTACAATGAGCAGTACTTC